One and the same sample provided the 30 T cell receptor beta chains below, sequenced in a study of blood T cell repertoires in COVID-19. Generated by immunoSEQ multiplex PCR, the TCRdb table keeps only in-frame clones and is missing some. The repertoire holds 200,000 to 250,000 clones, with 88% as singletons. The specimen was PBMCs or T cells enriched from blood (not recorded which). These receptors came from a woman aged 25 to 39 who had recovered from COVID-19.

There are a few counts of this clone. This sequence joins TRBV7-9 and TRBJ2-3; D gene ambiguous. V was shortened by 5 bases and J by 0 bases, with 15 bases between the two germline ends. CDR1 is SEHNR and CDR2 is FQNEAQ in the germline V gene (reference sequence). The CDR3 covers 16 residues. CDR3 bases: TGTGCCAGCAGCCCATGGTACCTAGAGAGCACAGATACGCAGTATTTT. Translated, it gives CASSPWYLESTDTQYF.

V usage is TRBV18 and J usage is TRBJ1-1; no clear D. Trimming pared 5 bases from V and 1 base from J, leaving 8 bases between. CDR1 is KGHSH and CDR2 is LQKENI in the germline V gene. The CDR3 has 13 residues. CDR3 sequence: CASSAPENTEAFF. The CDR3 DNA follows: TGTGCCAGCTCAGCTCCAGAGAACACTGAAGCTTTCTTT.

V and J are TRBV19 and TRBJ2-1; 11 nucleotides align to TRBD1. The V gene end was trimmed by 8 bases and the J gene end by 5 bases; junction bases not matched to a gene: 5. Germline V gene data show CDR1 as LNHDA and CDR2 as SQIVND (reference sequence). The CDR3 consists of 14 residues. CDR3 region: CASFGTGGDNEQFF. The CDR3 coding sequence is TGTGCCAGTTTCGGGACAGGGGGGGACAATGAGCAGTTCTTC.

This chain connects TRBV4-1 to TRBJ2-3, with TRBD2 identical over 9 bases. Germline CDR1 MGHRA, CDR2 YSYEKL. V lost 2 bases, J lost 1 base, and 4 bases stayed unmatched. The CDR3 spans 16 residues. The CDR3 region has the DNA TGCGCCAGCAGCCAATACATAGCGGGGGGCACAGATACGCAGTATTTT. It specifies CASSQYIAGGTDTQYF.

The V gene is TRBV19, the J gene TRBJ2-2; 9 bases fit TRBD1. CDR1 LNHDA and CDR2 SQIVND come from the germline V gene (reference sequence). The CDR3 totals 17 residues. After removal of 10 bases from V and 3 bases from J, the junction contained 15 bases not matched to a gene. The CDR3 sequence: CATSGQGVKIDTGELFF. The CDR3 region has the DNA TGTGCCACCTCGGGACAGGGTGTTAAAATTGACACCGGGGAGCTGTTTTTT.

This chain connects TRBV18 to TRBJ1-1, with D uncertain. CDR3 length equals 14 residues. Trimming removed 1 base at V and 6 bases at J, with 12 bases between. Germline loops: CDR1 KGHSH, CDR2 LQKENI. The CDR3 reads CASSPRGGGAEAFF. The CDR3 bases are TGTGCCAGCTCACCACGGGGAGGTGGGGCTGAAGCTTTCTTT.

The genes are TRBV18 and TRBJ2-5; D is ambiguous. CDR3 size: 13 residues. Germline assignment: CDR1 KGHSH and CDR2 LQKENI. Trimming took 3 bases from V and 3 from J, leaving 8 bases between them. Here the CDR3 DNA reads TGTGCCAGCTCACCCATTCCTAAAGAGACCCAGTACTTC. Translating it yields CASSPIPKETQYF.

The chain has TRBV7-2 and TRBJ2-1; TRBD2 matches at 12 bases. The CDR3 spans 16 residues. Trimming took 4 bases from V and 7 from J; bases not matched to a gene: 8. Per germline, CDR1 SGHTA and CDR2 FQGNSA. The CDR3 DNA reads TGTGCCAGCAGCTCCAGACTAGCGGGGGCCCAAAATGAGCAGTTCTTC. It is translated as CASSSRLAGAQNEQFF.

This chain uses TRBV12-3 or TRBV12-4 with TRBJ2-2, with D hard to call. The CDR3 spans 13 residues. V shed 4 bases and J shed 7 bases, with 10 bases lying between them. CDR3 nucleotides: TGTGCCAGCAGTTCACGGGTGGTCGGGGAGCTGTTTTTT. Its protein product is CASSSRVVGELFF.

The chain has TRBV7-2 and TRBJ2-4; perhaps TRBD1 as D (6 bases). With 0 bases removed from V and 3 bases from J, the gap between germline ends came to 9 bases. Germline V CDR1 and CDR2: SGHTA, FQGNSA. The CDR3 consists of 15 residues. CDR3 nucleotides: TGTGCCAGCAGCTTAGCAGGGGGTGGCAAAAACATTCAGTACTTC. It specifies CASSLAGGGKNIQYF. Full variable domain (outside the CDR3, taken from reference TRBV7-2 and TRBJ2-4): GAGVSQSPSNKVTEKGKDVELRCDPISGHTALYWYRQSLGQGLEFLIYFQGNSAPDKSGLPSDRFSAERTGGSVSTLTIQRTQQEDSAVYLCASSLAGGGKNIQYFGAGTRLSVL.

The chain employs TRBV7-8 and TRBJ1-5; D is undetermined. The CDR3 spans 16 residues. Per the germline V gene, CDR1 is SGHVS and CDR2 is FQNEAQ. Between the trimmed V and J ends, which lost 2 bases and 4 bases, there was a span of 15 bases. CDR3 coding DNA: TGTGCCAGCAGCTTAAGTTTCAACAGAAAGAATCAGCCCCAGCATTTT. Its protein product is CASSLSFNRKNQPQHF. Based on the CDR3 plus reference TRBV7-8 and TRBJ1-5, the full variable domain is GAGVSQSPRYKVAKRGQDVALRCDPISGHVSLFWYQQALGQGPEFLTYFQNEAQLDKSGLPSDRFFAERPEGSVSTLKIQRTQQEDSAVYLCASSLSFNRKNQPQHFGDGTRLSIL.

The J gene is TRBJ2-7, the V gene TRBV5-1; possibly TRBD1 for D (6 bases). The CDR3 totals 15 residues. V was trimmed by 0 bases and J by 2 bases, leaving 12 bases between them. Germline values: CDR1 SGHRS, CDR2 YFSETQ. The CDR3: CASSLVRGGTYEQYF. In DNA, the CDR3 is TGCGCCAGCAGCTTGGTTCGTGGGGGCACCTACGAGCAGTACTTC.

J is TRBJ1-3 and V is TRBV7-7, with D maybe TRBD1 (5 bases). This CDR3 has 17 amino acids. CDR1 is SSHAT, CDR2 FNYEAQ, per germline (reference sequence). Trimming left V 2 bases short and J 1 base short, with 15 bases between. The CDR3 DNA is TGTGCCAGCAGCTTATCACCTCCGGGGGGGTCTGGAAACACCATATATTTT. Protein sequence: CASSLSPPGGSGNTIYF.

The CDR3, as DNA: TGTGCCAGCAGTTACTCGAGACGTCTAGGCACCGGGGAGCTGTTTTTT. This gives the protein CASSYSRRLGTGELFF. V and J are TRBV6-5 and TRBJ2-2; no reliable D call. The V and J ends lost 0 bases and 4 bases respectively, with 12 bases between them. The V gene's germline CDR1 is MNHEY and CDR2 SVGAGI. This CDR3 comprises 16 residues.

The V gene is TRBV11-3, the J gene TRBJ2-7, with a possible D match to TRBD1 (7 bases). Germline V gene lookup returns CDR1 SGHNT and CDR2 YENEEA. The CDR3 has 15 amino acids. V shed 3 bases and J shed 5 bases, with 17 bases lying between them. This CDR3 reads CASSFKQGRNDEQYF. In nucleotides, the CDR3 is TGTGCCAGCAGCTTTAAACAGGGGAGGAACGACGAGCAGTACTTC. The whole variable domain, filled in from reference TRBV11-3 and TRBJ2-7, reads EAGVVQSPRYKIIEKKQPVAFWCNPISGHNTLYWYLQNLGQGPELLIRYENEEAVDDSQLPKDRFSAERLKGVDSTLKIQPAELGDSAVYLCASSFKQGRNDEQYFGPGTRLTVT.

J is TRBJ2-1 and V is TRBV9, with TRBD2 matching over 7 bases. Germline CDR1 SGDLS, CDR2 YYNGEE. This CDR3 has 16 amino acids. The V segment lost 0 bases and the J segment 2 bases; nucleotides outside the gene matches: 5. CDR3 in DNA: TGTGCCAGCAGCGTAGTTGCGGGGGTAACCTACAATGAGCAGTTCTTC. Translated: CASSVVAGVTYNEQFF.

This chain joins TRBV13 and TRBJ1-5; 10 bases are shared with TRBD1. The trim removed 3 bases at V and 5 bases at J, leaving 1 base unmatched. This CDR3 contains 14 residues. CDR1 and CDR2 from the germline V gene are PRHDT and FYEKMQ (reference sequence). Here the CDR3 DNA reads TGTGCCAGCAGCTTTGGGACAGGGGATCAGCCCCAGCATTTT. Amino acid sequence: CASSFGTGDQPQHF.

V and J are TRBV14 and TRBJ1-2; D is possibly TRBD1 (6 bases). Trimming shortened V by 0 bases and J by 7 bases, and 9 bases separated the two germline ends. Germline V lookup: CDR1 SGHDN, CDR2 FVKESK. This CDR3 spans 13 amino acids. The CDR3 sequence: CASSQDQGPGYTF. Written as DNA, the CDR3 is TGTGCCAGCAGCCAAGACCAGGGGCCTGGCTACACCTTC.

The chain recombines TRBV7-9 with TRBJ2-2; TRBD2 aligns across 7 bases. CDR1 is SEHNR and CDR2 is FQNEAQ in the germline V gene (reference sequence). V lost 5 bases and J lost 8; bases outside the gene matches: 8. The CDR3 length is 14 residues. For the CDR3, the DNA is TGTGCCAGCAGCCTTCGGGCAGCGGGGGGGGAGCTGTTTTTT. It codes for CASSLRAAGGELFF.

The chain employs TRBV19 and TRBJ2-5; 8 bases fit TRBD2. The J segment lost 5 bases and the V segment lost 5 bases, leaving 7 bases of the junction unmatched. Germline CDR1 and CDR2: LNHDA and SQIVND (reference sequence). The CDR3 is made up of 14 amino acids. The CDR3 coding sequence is TGTGCCAGTAGTCCCCAGCGGGGGTGGGAGACCCAGTACTTC. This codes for CASSPQRGWETQYF.

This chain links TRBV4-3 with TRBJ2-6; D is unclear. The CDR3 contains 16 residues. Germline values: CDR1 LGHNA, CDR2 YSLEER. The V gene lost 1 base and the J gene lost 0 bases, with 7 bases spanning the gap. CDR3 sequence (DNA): TGCGCCAGCAGCCAAGTTACGGGCTCTGGGGCCAACGTCCTGACTTTC. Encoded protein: CASSQVTGSGANVLTF.

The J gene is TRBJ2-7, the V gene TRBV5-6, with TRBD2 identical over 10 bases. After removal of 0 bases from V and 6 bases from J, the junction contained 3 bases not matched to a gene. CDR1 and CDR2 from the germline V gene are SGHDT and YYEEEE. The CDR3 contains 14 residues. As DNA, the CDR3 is TGTGCCAGCAGCTTGGGGCTAGCGGGGGTCGAGCAGTACTTC. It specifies CASSLGLAGVEQYF.

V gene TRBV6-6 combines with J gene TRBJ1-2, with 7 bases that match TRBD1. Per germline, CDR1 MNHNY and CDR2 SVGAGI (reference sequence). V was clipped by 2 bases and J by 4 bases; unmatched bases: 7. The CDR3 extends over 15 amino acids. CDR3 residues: CASSYTGEGVYGYTF. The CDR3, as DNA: TGTGCCAGCAGTTACACAGGGGAAGGGGTCTATGGCTACACCTTC.

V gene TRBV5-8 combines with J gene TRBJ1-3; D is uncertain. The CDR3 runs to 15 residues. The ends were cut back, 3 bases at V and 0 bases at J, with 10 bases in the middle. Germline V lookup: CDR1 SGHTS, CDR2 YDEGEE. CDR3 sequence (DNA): TGTGCCAGCAGCTGGAGTGGCAGCTCTGGAAACACCATATATTTT. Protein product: CASSWSGSSGNTIYF.

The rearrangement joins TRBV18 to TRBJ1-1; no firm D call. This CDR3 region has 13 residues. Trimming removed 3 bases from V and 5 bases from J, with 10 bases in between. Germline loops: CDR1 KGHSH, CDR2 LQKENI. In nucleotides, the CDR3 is TGTGCCAGCTCACCTCCAGCGAGGACTGAAGCTTTCTTT. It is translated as CASSPPARTEAFF.

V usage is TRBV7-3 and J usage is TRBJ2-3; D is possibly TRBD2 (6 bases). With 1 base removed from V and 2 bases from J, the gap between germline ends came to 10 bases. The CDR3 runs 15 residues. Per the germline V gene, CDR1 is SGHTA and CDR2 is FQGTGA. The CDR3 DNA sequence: TGTGCCAGCAGCTTAAGGCCTAGCGACACAGATACGCAGTATTTT. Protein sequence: CASSLRPSDTDTQYF. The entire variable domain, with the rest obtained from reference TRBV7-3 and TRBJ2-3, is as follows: GAGVSQTPSNKVTEKGKYVELRCDPISGHTALYWYRQSLGQGPEFLIYFQGTGAADDSGLPNDRFFAVRPEGSVSTLKIQRTERGDSAVYLCASSLRPSDTDTQYFGPGTRLTVL.

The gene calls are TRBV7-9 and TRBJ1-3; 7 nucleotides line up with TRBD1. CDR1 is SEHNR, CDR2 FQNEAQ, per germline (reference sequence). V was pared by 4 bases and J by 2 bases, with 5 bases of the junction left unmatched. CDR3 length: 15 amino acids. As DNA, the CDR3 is TGTGCCAGCAGCTCGCGACAGGGCGCTGGAAACACCATATATTTT. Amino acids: CASSSRQGAGNTIYF.

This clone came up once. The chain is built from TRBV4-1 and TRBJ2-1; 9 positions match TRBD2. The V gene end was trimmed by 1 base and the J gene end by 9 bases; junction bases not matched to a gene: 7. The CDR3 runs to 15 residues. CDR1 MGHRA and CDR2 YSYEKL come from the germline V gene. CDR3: CASSQVMVAGAEQFF. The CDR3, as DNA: TGCGCCAGCAGCCAAGTTATGGTAGCGGGGGCTGAGCAGTTCTTC.

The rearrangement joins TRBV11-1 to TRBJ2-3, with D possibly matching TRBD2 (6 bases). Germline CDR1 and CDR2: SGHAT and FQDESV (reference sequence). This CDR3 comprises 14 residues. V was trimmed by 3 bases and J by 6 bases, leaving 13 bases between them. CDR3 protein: CASSLTRVGDTQYF. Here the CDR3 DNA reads TGTGCCAGCAGCTTGACTAGGGTGGGGGATACGCAGTATTTT. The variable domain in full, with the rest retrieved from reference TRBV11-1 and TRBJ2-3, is EAEVAQSPRYKITEKSQAVAFWCDPISGHATLYWYRQILGQGPELLVQFQDESVVDDSQLPKDRFSAERLKGVDSTLKIQPAELGDSAMYLCASSLTRVGDTQYFGPGTRLTVL.

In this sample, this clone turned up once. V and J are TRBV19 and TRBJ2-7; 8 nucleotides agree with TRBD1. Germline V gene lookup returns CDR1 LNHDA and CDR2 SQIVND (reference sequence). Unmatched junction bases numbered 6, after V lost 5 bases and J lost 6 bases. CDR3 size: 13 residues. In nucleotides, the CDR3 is TGTGCCAGTAGTGGGACAGGCTGGGTCGAGCAGTACTTC. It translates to CASSGTGWVEQYF.